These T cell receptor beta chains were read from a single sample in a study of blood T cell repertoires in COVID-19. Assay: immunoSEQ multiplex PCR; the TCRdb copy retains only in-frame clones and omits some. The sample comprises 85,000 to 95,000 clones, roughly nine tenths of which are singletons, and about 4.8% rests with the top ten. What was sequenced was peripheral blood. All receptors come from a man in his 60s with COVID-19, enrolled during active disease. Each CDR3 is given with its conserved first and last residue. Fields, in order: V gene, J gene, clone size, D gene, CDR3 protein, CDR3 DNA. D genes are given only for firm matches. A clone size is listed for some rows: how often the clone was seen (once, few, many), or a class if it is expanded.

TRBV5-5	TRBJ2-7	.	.	CASSPGVSYEQYF	TGTGCCAGCAGCCCCGGGGTCTCCTACGAGCAGTACTTC
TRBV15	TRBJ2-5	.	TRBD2	CATTSGGTSGPPGTQYF	TGTGCCACCACCTCGGGGGGGACTAGCGGGCCTCCGGGGACCCAGTACTTC
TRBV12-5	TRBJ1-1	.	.	CASGLRRHTEAFF	TGTGCTAGTGGTCTTCGGAGGCACACTGAAGCTTTCTTT
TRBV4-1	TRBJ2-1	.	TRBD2	CASSKLAGVSMNEQFF	TGCGCCAGCAGCAAACTAGCGGGAGTTTCGATGAATGAGCAGTTCTTC
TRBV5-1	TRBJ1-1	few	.	CASSLAGGAGTEAFF	TGCGCCAGCAGCTTGGCCGGGGGGGCTGGAACTGAAGCTTTCTTT
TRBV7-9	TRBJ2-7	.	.	CASSPPGQGHYEQYF	TGTGCCAGCAGCCCGCCCGGGCAGGGTCACTACGAGCAGTACTTC
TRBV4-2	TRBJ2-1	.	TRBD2	CASSPPGLAGFEQFF	TGTGCCAGCAGCCCCCCGGGACTAGCGGGATTTGAGCAGTTCTTC
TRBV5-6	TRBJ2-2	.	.	CASSLPGGQGDTGELFF	TGTGCCAGCAGCCTGCCTGGTGGGCAGGGCGACACCGGGGAGCTGTTTTTT
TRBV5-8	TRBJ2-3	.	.	CASRSRFTDTQYF	TGTGCCAGCAGATCGAGGTTCACAGATACGCAGTATTTT
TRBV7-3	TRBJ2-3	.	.	CASSRPSTDTQYF	TGTGCCAGCAGTCGTCCCTCCACAGATACGCAGTATTTT
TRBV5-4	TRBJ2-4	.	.	CASSLDGGGNIQYF	TGTGCCAGCAGCTTGGATGGTGGGGGGAACATTCAGTACTTC
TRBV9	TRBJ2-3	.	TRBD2	CASSVDPGTSGIASTDTQYF	TGTGCCAGCAGCGTAGACCCCGGGACTAGCGGGATTGCTAGCACAGATACGCAGTATTTT
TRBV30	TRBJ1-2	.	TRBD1	CAWSADRESGGYTF	TGTGCCTGGAGTGCCGACAGGGAATCGGGTGGCTACACCTTC
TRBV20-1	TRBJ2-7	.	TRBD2	CSASWGGYEQYF	TGCAGTGCTAGTTGGGGGGGCTACGAGCAGTACTTC
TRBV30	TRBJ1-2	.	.	CAWRQVGYGYTF	TGTGCCTGGAGACAGGTTGGATATGGCTACACCTTC
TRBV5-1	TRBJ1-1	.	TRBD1	CASSFRDRALNTEAFF	TGCGCCAGCAGCTTCCGGGACAGGGCCCTGAACACTGAAGCTTTCTTT
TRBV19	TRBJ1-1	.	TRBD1	CASSWIGGQGTEAFF	TGTGCCAGTAGTTGGATCGGGGGACAGGGAACTGAAGCTTTCTTT
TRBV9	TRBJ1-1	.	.	CASSVADLTGTEAFF	TGTGCCAGCAGCGTAGCCGATTTAACGGGAACTGAAGCTTTCTTT
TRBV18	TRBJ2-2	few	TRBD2	CASSPSQTGGPHTGELFF	TGTGCCAGCTCACCATCCCAAACGGGGGGACCCCACACCGGGGAGCTGTTTTTT
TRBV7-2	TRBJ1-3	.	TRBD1	CASSFAGTENTIYF	TGTGCCAGCAGCTTCGCCGGGACAGAAAACACCATATATTTT
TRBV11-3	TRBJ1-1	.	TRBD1	CASSLNRGDTEAFF	TGTGCCAGCAGCTTGAACAGGGGGGACACTGAAGCTTTCTTT
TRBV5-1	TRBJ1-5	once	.	CASSLVGGESQPQHF	TGCGCCAGCAGCTTGGTGGGGGGTGAGAGCCAGCCCCAGCATTTT
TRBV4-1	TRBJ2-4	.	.	CASSPPFGGKNIQYF	TGCGCCAGCAGCCCCCCGTTCGGAGGGAAAAACATTCAGTACTTC
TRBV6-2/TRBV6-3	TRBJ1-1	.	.	CASSSLPRGNEAFF	TGTGCCAGCAGTTCACTGCCCAGGGGTAATGAAGCTTTCTTT
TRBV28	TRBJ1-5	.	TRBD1	CASSLGQGDIFYSNQPQHF	TGTGCCAGCAGTCTAGGACAGGGGGATATATTTTATAGCAATCAGCCCCAGCATTTT
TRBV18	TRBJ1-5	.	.	CASSPFGSGAGGNQPQHF	TGTGCCAGCTCACCATTTGGATCAGGGGCAGGGGGCAATCAGCCCCAGCATTTT
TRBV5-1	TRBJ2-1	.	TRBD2	CASSLTGGTYNEQFF	TGCGCCAGCAGCTTAACGGGAGGCACCTACAATGAGCAGTTCTTC
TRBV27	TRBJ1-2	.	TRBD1	CASSSAQGTADTF	TGTGCCAGCAGTTCTGCACAGGGGACGGCGGACACCTTC
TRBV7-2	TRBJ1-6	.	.	CASSLGPEYANSPLHF	TGTGCCAGCAGCTTAGGTCCCGAATACGCGAATTCACCCCTCCACTTT
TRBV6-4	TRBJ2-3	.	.	CASSETGMADTQYF	TGTGCCAGCAGTGAAACAGGGATGGCAGATACGCAGTATTTT
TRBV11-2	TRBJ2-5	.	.	CASSLGTSQETQYF	TGTGCCAGCAGCTTAGGAACTAGCCAAGAGACCCAGTACTTC